Below, 21 T cell receptor beta chains from the same sample are listed, as sequenced in a study of T cell responses to AZD1222 COVID-19 vaccine. TCRdb keeps only in-frame clones here, not all; method: immunoSEQ multiplex PCR. This table holds about 120,000 clones, approximately 90% found once. Material: peripheral blood, obtained 28 days after the second AZD1222 dose. The receptors here all came from an adult who received the AZD1222 COVID-19 vaccine.

The chain has TRBV7-9 and TRBJ1-6; D uncertain. CDR3 length: 15 residues. The ends were cut back, 3 bases at V and 3 bases at J, with 9 bases in the middle. Germline CDR1 reads SEHNR; CDR2 reads FQNEAQ (reference sequence). The DNA for the CDR3 is TGTGCCAGCAGCTTGGGATCGCTCTATAATTCACCCCTCCACTTT. Protein product: CASSLGSLYNSPLHF.

This chain uses TRBV4-1 with TRBJ1-4, with D hard to call. The ends were cut back, 1 base at V and 3 bases at J, with 6 bases in the middle. The germline V gene encodes CDR1 MGHRA and CDR2 YSYEKL. The CDR3 runs to 14 residues. The CDR3 DNA follows: TGCGCCAGCAGCCAAGGGACGCCTAATGAAAAACTGTTTTTT. As protein: CASSQGTPNEKLFF.

The chain employs TRBV9 and TRBJ1-3, with 8 bases identical to TRBD1. The trim removed 2 bases at V and 2 bases at J, leaving 3 bases unmatched. Germline CDR1 is SGDLS and CDR2 is YYNGEE. This CDR3 region has 15 residues. CDR3 in amino acids: CASSVNRGAGNTIYF. The CDR3 DNA is TGTGCCAGCAGCGTTAACAGGGGGGCTGGAAACACCATATATTTT.

This clone was detected only once. The chain couples TRBV25-1 to TRBJ1-1, with D possibly matching TRBD1 (5 bases). The germline V gene has CDR1 MGHDK and CDR2 SYGVNS. This CDR3 region has 14 residues. V was shortened by 3 bases and J by 4 bases, with 12 bases between the two germline ends. The CDR3 region is CASSDPRGSTEAFF. In DNA, the CDR3 is TGTGCCAGCAGTGATCCGAGGGGTAGCACTGAAGCTTTCTTT.

The sample holds a few counts of this clone. CDR3 nucleotide sequence: TGTGCCAGCAGTGAAACGTCAGGGGGATCTGATACGCAGTATTTT. This encodes CASSETSGGSDTQYF. The rearrangement uses TRBV6-1 and TRBJ2-3; 7 nucleotides align to TRBD1. Germline V gene lookup returns CDR1 MNHNS and CDR2 SASEGT. J lost 6 bases, V lost 2 bases, and 8 bases had no gene match. The length of the CDR3 is 15 residues.

CDR3 in amino acids: CASSVGVSSYNEQFF. CDR3 bases: TGTGCCAGCAGCGTTGGGGTGAGCTCCTACAATGAGCAGTTCTTC. This chain uses TRBV9 with TRBJ2-1; D call uncertain. This CDR3 has 15 residues. V was shortened by 2 bases and J by 0 bases, with 9 bases between the two germline ends. Germline loops: CDR1 SGDLS, CDR2 YYNGEE.

The chain uses TRBV28 and TRBJ1-2; 7 bases align to TRBD1. This CDR3 is 14 amino acids long. V lost 7 bases and J lost 2; bases outside the gene matches: 7. Germline-derived CDR1 and CDR2 are MDHEN and SYDVKM. The CDR3 DNA follows: TGTGCCAGCATTCCAGACAGGGTGAACTATGGCTACACCTTC. Protein product: CASIPDRVNYGYTF.

This chain joins TRBV25-1 and TRBJ1-1, with a weak D call TRBD1 (5 bases). Deletions cut 3 bases from V and 0 bases from J, with 8 bases between. Germline CDR1 and CDR2: MGHDK and SYGVNS. The CDR3 sequence is 14 residues long. The CDR3 DNA reads TGTGCCAGCAGTGAGGACATTGTGAACACTGAAGCTTTCTTT. This encodes CASSEDIVNTEAFF.

The J gene is TRBJ2-7, the V gene TRBV5-1; 12 bases agree with TRBD2. Germline CDR1 SGHRS, CDR2 YFSETQ. V was clipped by 4 bases and J by 0 bases; unmatched bases: 5. The CDR3 is 16 residues long. CDR3 loop: CASSLLAGGNSYEQYF. DNA for the CDR3: TGCGCCAGCAGCCTACTAGCGGGGGGCAACTCCTACGAGCAGTACTTC.

The rearrangement uses TRBV28 and TRBJ1-1; 7 positions agree with TRBD1. The CDR3 is made up of 14 amino acids. Germline CDR1 and CDR2: MDHEN and SYDVKM. Trimming took 6 bases from V and 4 from J; bases not matched to a gene: 8. The CDR3 DNA follows: TGTGCCAGCAGGAGAACAGGGGAGGGCACTGAAGCTTTCTTT. This sequence encodes CASRRTGEGTEAFF. The variable domain in full, with the rest retrieved from reference TRBV28 and TRBJ1-1, is DVKVTQSSRYLVKRTGEKVFLECVQDMDHENMFWYRQDPGLGLRLIYFSYDVKMKEKGDIPEGYSVSREKKERFSLILESASTNQTSMYLCASRRTGEGTEAFFGQGTRLTVV.

V and J are TRBV6-5 and TRBJ1-5, with D possibly matching TRBD1 (5 bases). The V end was cut by 7 bases, the J end by 4 bases, with 14 bases between. This CDR3 has 14 residues. The V gene's germline CDR1 is MNHEY and CDR2 SVGAGI. In DNA, the CDR3 is TGTGCCAGCATCCCACGGGGGAGTAATCAGCCCCAGCATTTT. As protein: CASIPRGSNQPQHF.

The CDR3 bases are TGTGCCAGCAGCCCCCAGGGGCGTTTCACCTACGAGCAGTACTTC. Translated: CASSPQGRFTYEQYF. The chain is built from TRBV5-6 and TRBJ2-7, with TRBD1 as a possible D gene (6 bases). Trimming stripped 4 bases from V and 2 bases from J, with 16 bases between. The CDR3 is 15 amino acids. Germline V gives CDR1 SGHDT, CDR2 YYEEEE.

This chain uses TRBV5-5 with TRBJ1-3, with no clear D. V lost 4 bases to trimming and J lost 4 bases, with 15 bases between them. The CDR3 loop spans 15 amino acids. The V gene's germline CDR1 is SGHKS and CDR2 YYEKEE (reference sequence). CDR3 in amino acids: CASSAFPEVGNTIYF. The CDR3 bases are TGTGCCAGCAGCGCCTTCCCCGAAGTAGGAAACACCATATATTTT.

V gene TRBV11-3 combines with J gene TRBJ2-7; D gene ambiguous. The CDR3 is 12 amino acids. V was shortened by 3 bases and J by 5 bases, with 8 bases between the two germline ends. CDR1 and CDR2 from the germline V gene are SGHNT and YENEEA. The CDR3 sequence: CASSFRVHEQYF. CDR3 bases: TGTGCCAGCAGCTTCCGGGTCCACGAGCAGTACTTC.

DNA of the CDR3: TGTGCCAGTAGTACCAGGGGGGGAGACTATGGCTACACCTTC. This translates into CASSTRGGDYGYTF. The chain uses TRBV19 and TRBJ1-2, with 7 nucleotides matching TRBD1. From germline, CDR1 is LNHDA and CDR2 SQIVND (reference sequence). J was trimmed by 3 bases and V by 4 bases; bases with no gene match: 5. The CDR3 has 14 residues.

The V gene is TRBV19, the J gene TRBJ1-3; D ambiguous. CDR1 is LNHDA and CDR2 is SQIVND in the germline V gene (reference sequence). This CDR3 comprises 12 residues. V lost 6 bases and J lost 2, with 5 bases in between. CDR3 sequence (DNA): TGTGCCAGTAGAACGGCTGGAAACACCATATATTTT. Protein sequence: CASRTAGNTIYF. Based on the CDR3 plus reference TRBV19 and TRBJ1-3, the full variable domain is DGGITQSPKYLFRKEGQNVTLSCEQNLNHDAMYWYRQDPGQGLRLIYYSQIVNDFQKGDIAEGYSVSREKKESFPLTVTSAQKNPTAFYLCASRTAGNTIYFGEGSWLTVV.

The gene calls are TRBV27 and TRBJ1-1; D remains ambiguous. Trimming took off 1 base at V and 4 bases at J, with 13 bases between the two ends. The CDR3 contains 15 residues. CDR1 is MNHEY and CDR2 is SMNVEV in the germline V gene (reference sequence). The CDR3 protein is CASSLYSGTPTEAFF. The CDR3 region has the DNA TGTGCCAGCAGTTTATATTCAGGAACTCCCACTGAAGCTTTCTTT.

As for this clone: The same CDR3 arises from other DNA sequences in this sample as well. The V gene is TRBV5-8, the J gene TRBJ1-1; tentative D call: TRBD1 (6 bases). V was trimmed by 2 bases and J by 4 bases, leaving 9 bases between them. CDR1 and CDR2 from the germline V gene are SGHTS and YDEGEE. The CDR3 is made up of 13 amino acids. The CDR3 sequence: CASSFRGGTEAFF. DNA for the CDR3: TGTGCCAGCAGCTTCAGGGGAGGCACTGAAGCTTTCTTT.

The chain joins TRBV5-1 to TRBJ2-7; 8 bases align to TRBD2. The length of the CDR3 is 16 residues. V was clipped by 2 bases and J by 2 bases; unmatched bases: 9. Per germline, CDR1 SGHRS and CDR2 YFSETQ. CDR3 nucleotides: TGCGCCAGCAGCTTATACCTTGCGGGGGGTACCTACGAGCAGTACTTC. Translating it yields CASSLYLAGGTYEQYF.

This clone was detected only once. The rearrangement joins TRBV9 to TRBJ1-4; weak D call: TRBD1 (6 bases). CDR1 is SGDLS, CDR2 YYNGEE, per germline. Trimming removed 1 base from V and 3 bases from J, with 10 bases in between. CDR3 length equals 15 residues. The CDR3 nucleotides are TGTGCCAGCAGCGTACTTCAGGGGCCTAATGAAAAACTGTTTTTT. Protein sequence: CASSVLQGPNEKLFF.

The V and J genes are TRBV5-1 and TRBJ1-1; D is undetermined. The V gene's germline CDR1 is SGHRS and CDR2 YFSETQ. V was pared by 2 bases and J by 3 bases, with 11 bases between. The CDR3 sequence is 14 residues long. The CDR3 nucleotides read TGCGCCAGCAGCTTAGTGGGCGGTTACACTGAAGCTTTCTTT. Protein sequence: CASSLVGGYTEAFF.